These T cell receptor beta chains were read from a single sample in a study of T cell repertoires in cytomegalovirus infection. Via MiXCR, TCRdb re-called the reads, giving one row per CDR3 protein. The profile shows some 350,000 distinct CDR3 sequences, 15% to 20% of them singletons. The sample comprised PBMCs. The origin of the receptors is a human donor in good health (CMV status not recorded). Some clones in this sample may be carry-over from other donors' samples. The CDR3 runs from the conserved cysteine through the conserved F or W. The order of the fields is J gene, D gene, V gene, clone size, CDR3 DNA, CDR3 protein. D genes are given only for firm matches. Rows give clone size only sometimes, using once, few, many, or a class for an expanded clone.

TRBJ2-1,-,TRBV7-8,-,TGTGCCAGCAGCTATCGGGCCTACAATGAGCAGTTCTTC,CASSYRAYNEQFF
TRBJ2-7,-,TRBV6-6,few,TGTGCCAGCAGTGCACTCCATCAGGGCTACGAGCAGTACTTC,CASSALHQGYEQYF
TRBJ1-2,TRBD1,TRBV30,-,TGTGCCTCCACACTTCGGGACAGGGGAGCCTATGGCTACACCTTC,CASTLRDRGAYGYTF
TRBJ2-7,TRBD2,TRBV7-2,-,TGTGCCAGCAGCCTAGCCGAGCGGGGACCTTTTTACGAGCAGTACTTC,CASSLAERGPFYEQYF
TRBJ2-1,TRBD1,TRBV5-4,-,TGTGCCAGCAGCCCCAGAAGGACAGGGCCCACCTCCTACAATGAGCAGTTCTTC,CASSPRRTGPTSYNEQFF
TRBJ2-3,-,TRBV29-1,-,TGCAGCGTTGCAGATAGCACAGATACGCAGTATTTT,CSVADSTDTQYF
TRBJ1-1,TRBD1,TRBV28,-,TGTGCCAGCAGTTTTACAGGGGGCGGCACTGAAGCTTTCTTT,CASSFTGGGTEAFF
TRBJ1-6,-,TRBV5-4,few,TGTGCCAGCAGCTTGGATCCCACCGAAGATTCACCCCTCCACTTT,CASSLDPTEDSPLHF
TRBJ2-1,TRBD2,TRBV7-2,many,TGTGCCAGCAGCTCTGGGACTAGCGGCTTCAGCTCCTACAATGAGCAGTTCTTC,CASSSGTSGFSSYNEQFF
TRBJ2-7,-,TRBV2,few,TGTGCCAGCACCCAAGGGGGGGGCGAGCAGTACTTC,CASTQGGGEQYF
TRBJ2-7,TRBD2,TRBV4-3,few,TGCGCCAGCAGCCAAGTTATAGCGGGAGGACCCTACGAGCAGTACTTC,CASSQVIAGGPYEQYF
TRBJ1-5,-,TRBV15,few,TGTGCCACCAGCAGAGATCGCCGCGAGTTCGAGCATTTT,CATSRDRREFEHF
TRBJ2-5,-,TRBV2,few,TGTGCCAGCAGTGACTGGGGCGGCCAAGAGACCCAGTACTTC,CASSDWGGQETQYF
TRBJ2-3,-,TRBV4-1,-,TGCGCCAGCAGCCAAGAGGGTGGGAGGCTTGGGGGCCCGGATACGCAGTATTTT,CASSQEGGRLGGPDTQYF
TRBJ2-5,TRBD2,TRBV20-1,many,TGCAGTGCTCAGACTAGCGGGACGGAGACCCAGTACTTC,CSAQTSGTETQYF
TRBJ2-1,-,TRBV11-2,many,TGTGCCAGCAGCTTCGGTATGCTCTCGGGGGTTCGCAATGAGCAGTTCTTC,CASSFGMLSGVRNEQFF
TRBJ2-1,-,TRBV5-5,few,TGTGCCAGCAGCTCCGAGGACACTAGCTCCTACAATGAGCAGTTCTTC,CASSSEDTSSYNEQFF
TRBJ1-1,TRBD1,TRBV11-2,-,TGTGCCAGCAGCAACCCGGGACAGGGGGGCACTGAAGCTTTCTTT,CASSNPGQGGTEAFF
TRBJ2-1,TRBD2,TRBV20-1,-,TGCAGTGCAGCCGCTAGCGGGAGAGGCCATGAGCAGTTCTTC,CSAAASGRGHEQFF
TRBJ1-3,-,TRBV4-1,once,TGCGCCAGCAGCCAAGAACGGAGGCCCCGTTACACCATATATTTT,CASSQERRPRYTIYF
TRBJ1-2,TRBD1,TRBV4-2,once,TGTGCCAGCAGCCTTCCGGGACAGGGCTATGGCTACACCTTC,CASSLPGQGYGYTF
TRBJ2-1,TRBD1,TRBV6-2/TRBV6-3,many,TGTGCCAGCAGTTACGGACAGGCCGTCTACAATGAGCAGTTCTTC,CASSYGQAVYNEQFF
TRBJ2-3,TRBD2,TRBV6-2/TRBV6-3,many,TGTGCCAGCAGTTACCCCAGGCTAGCGGGAGGGGCAGATACGCAGTATTTT,CASSYPRLAGGADTQYF
TRBJ2-7,TRBD1,TRBV5-1,-,TGCGCCAGCAGCTTGGGAGGACAGGGGGGGGAGCAGTACTTC,CASSLGGQGGEQYF
TRBJ2-4,-,TRBV12-3/TRBV12-4,few,TGTGCCAGCACCAACGCCCTAGGAGCCAAAAACATTCAGTACTTC,CASTNALGAKNIQYF
TRBJ1-2,-,TRBV7-2,many,TGTGCCAGCAGCTTAGGCGGGGATGGTAGCTATGGCTACACCTTC,CASSLGGDGSYGYTF
TRBJ1-5,TRBD1,TRBV18,-,TGTGCCAGCTCACCAGGGACAGGGGGTACCAATCAGCCCCAGCATTTT,CASSPGTGGTNQPQHF
TRBJ1-1,-,TRBV7-6,many,TGTGCCAGCAGCCCGGTAGGGGAAGAAAGGGCTTTCTTT,CASSPVGEERAFF
TRBJ2-7,-,TRBV6-2/TRBV6-3,many,TGTGCCAGCAGTTACGGGTACCGGGACACTTACTCCTACGAGCAGTACTTC,CASSYGYRDTYSYEQYF
TRBJ2-7,TRBD1,TRBV6-1,many,TGTGCCAGCAGTGACTTCGGGACAGGGAGGAACGAGCAGTACTTC,CASSDFGTGRNEQYF
TRBJ2-5,TRBD1,TRBV29-1,few,TGCAGCACTGACAGGGGACAAGAGACCCAGTACTTC,CSTDRGQETQYF
TRBJ2-1,-,TRBV11-3,many,TGTGCCAGCAGCTTCGATTGGAGGGGGTCCAGGCAGTTCTTC,CASSFDWRGSRQFF
TRBJ2-1,-,TRBV20-1,-,TGCAGTGCTAGAGATCCCGGCAGACCCATCTACAATGAGCAGTTCTTC,CSARDPGRPIYNEQFF
TRBJ2-7,-,TRBV7-6,-,TGTGCCAGCAGCCCGAGACGGGTCCCCTACGAGCAGTACTTC,CASSPRRVPYEQYF
TRBJ2-6,-,TRBV7-9,many,TGTGCCATACAGGGCGGGTGGGGAACTGGGGCCAACGTCCTGACTTTC,CAIQGGWGTGANVLTF
TRBJ1-1,-,TRBV12-3/TRBV12-4,once,TGTGCCAGCAGACTGGACTGGGCTGGGGGGACTGAAGCTTTCTTT,CASRLDWAGGTEAFF
TRBJ2-1,-,TRBV14,few,TGTGCCAGCAGCCAAGCCTACGGGGAGCAGTTCTTC,CASSQAYGEQFF
TRBJ2-7,-,TRBV7-2,many,TGTGCCAGCAGCCTCGACTGGAGCTCCTACGAGCAGTACTTC,CASSLDWSSYEQYF
TRBJ2-7,-,TRBV29-1,-,TGCAGCGTCCTTGCGCGCAGGGGAGACGAGCAGTACTTC,CSVLARRGDEQYF
TRBJ1-2,-,TRBV4-3,-,TGCGCCAGCAGCCAAGATCGGGACCAAGGCGGCTACACCTTC,CASSQDRDQGGYTF
TRBJ1-6,-,TRBV7-9,-,TGTGCCAGCAGCTTAGCGGGTTCACCCCTCCACTTT,CASSLAGSPLHF
TRBJ2-3,TRBD2,TRBV2,-,TGTGCCAGCGGGAGGGCGCAGTCGTCTACGCAGTATTTT,CASGRAQSSTQYF
TRBJ2-1,-,TRBV4-2,-,TGTGCCAGCAGCCAACCGGGGGGCCTTGATGAGCAGTTCTTC,CASSQPGGLDEQFF
TRBJ1-3,-,TRBV6-5,-,TGTGCCAGCAGTTACGAATGCACCATATATTTT,CASSYECTIYF
TRBJ1-1,-,TRBV12-3/TRBV12-4,-,TGTGCCAGCAGAGGACACCTGAACACTGAAGCTTTCTTT,CASRGHLNTEAFF
TRBJ2-5,TRBD2,TRBV20-1,-,TGCAGTGCTAGGGCCAGCGGGAGAGAGACCCAGTACTTC,CSARASGRETQYF